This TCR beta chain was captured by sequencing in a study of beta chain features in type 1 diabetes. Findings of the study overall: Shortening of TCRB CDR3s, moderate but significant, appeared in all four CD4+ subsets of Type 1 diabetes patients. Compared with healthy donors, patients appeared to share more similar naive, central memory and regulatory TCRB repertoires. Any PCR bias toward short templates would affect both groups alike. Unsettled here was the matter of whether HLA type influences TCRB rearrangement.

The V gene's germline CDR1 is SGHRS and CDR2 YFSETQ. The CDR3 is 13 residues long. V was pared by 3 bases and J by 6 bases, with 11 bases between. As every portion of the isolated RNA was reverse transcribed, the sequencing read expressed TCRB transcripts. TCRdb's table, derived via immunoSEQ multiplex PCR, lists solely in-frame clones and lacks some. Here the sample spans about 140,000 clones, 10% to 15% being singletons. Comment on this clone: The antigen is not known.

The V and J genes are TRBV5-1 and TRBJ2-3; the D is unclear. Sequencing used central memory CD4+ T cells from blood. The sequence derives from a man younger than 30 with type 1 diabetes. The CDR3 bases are TGCGCCAGCAGCTCACAGAGAGGCGATACGCAGTATTTT. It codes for CASSSQRGDTQYF.